These 25 T cell receptor beta chains were all obtained from the same sample, sequenced in a study of blood T cell repertoires in COVID-19. Repertoires were generated with immunoSEQ multiplex PCR, while TCRdb's copy carries only in-frame clones and drops some. Of 75,000 to 80,000 clones listed, 88% were seen once; the top ten hold 7% to 10%. Sequenced input: peripheral blood. The receptors come from a human donor in a cohort sampled during active COVID-19.

V is TRBV19 and J is TRBJ2-6; 10 positions match TRBD1. This CDR3 has 18 amino acids. The germline gives CDR1 LNHDA, CDR2 SQIVND (reference sequence). Trimming removed 2 bases from V and 4 bases from J; junction bases left unmatched: 8. CDR3 coding DNA: TGTGCCAGTAGTATAACTTTGAGACAGGGGGCCGGGGCCAACGTCCTGACTTTC. It translates to CASSITLRQGAGANVLTF.

A single count supports this clone. The chain couples TRBV19 to TRBJ1-1, with 7 bases that match TRBD1. Trimming took 6 bases from V and 0 from J; bases not matched to a gene: 7. This CDR3 has 15 residues. CDR1 is LNHDA, CDR2 SQIVND, per germline (reference sequence). Written as DNA, the CDR3 is TGTGCCAGTAGCATACTGGGACAGATGAACACTGAAGCTTTCTTT. Translated, it gives CASSILGQMNTEAFF.

This chain joins TRBV11-1 and TRBJ2-3, with 13 bases lining up with TRBD2. The CDR3 is made up of 16 amino acids. Germline CDR1 and CDR2: SGHAT and FQDESV (reference sequence). J gave up 6 bases and V 5 bases, and 8 bases lay outside the gene matches. The CDR3 DNA follows: TGTGCCAGCAGCCGGACTAGCGGGAGAGCTTCCGATACGCAGTATTTT. Amino acid sequence: CASSRTSGRASDTQYF.

The chain is built from TRBV4-1 and TRBJ1-5, with D uncertain. The V gene lost 1 base and the J gene lost 3 bases, with 10 bases spanning the gap. The CDR3 has 15 residues. CDR1 MGHRA and CDR2 YSYEKL come from the germline V gene. CDR3 sequence reads: CASSQVGQLNQPQHF. As DNA, the CDR3 is TGCGCCAGCAGCCAAGTGGGCCAACTCAATCAGCCCCAGCATTTT.

This sequence joins TRBV29-1 and TRBJ2-1, with D possibly being TRBD1 (8 bases). The CDR3 spans 12 residues. Trimming pared 5 bases from V and 8 bases from J, leaving 13 bases between. Germline CDR1 and CDR2: SQVTM and ANQGSEA. The CDR3 nucleotides are TGCAGCGTTTATACAGGGGGGGATGAGCAGTTCTTC. It translates to CSVYTGGDEQFF.

V and J are TRBV3-1 (or the pseudogene TRBV3-2) and TRBJ2-1; 10 nucleotides match TRBD2. Trimming took 4 bases from V and 10 from J; bases not matched to a gene: 7. This CDR3 has 14 residues. The germline CDR1 and CDR2 sequences are LGHDT and YNNKEL (reference sequence). CDR3 nucleotide sequence: TGTGCCAGCAGCCGAGCGGGAGGGCCAAGGGAGCAGTTCTTC. Translating it yields CASSRAGGPREQFF.

This clone was seen a handful of times. This chain joins TRBV4-1 and TRBJ2-7; possibly TRBD2 for D (5 bases). The CDR3 loop spans 17 amino acids. Germline-derived CDR1 and CDR2 are MGHRA and YSYEKL. The V gene lost 2 bases and the J gene lost 3 bases, with 20 bases spanning the gap. The CDR3 bases are TGCGCCAGCAGCCAAAAGGCGAGGGCAACCAACGACTACGAGCAGTACTTC. Translating gives CASSQKARATNDYEQYF.

The V gene is TRBV6-5, the J gene TRBJ1-1; D is ambiguous. Germline V CDR1 and CDR2: MNHEY, SVGAGI. The CDR3 covers 14 residues. V lost 0 bases and J 1 base, leaving 6 bases between the germline ends. CDR3 protein: CASSYSGGNTEAFF. For the CDR3, the DNA is TGTGCCAGCAGTTACTCTGGAGGGAACACTGAAGCTTTCTTT.

This clone was found once. The chain recombines TRBV6-5 with TRBJ1-4; TRBD1 matches at 9 bases. The J segment lost 5 bases and the V segment lost 5 bases, leaving 6 bases of the junction unmatched. This CDR3 comprises 15 residues. Germline CDR1 is MNHEY and CDR2 is SVGAGI. The CDR3 spells CASSNTGGDNEKLFF. The CDR3 DNA sequence: TGTGCCAGCAGTAACACAGGGGGCGACAATGAAAAACTGTTTTTT.

V gene TRBV4-1 combines with J gene TRBJ2-5; 13 nucleotides align to TRBD2. The J segment lost 5 bases and the V segment lost 0 bases, leaving 6 bases of the junction unmatched. The germline V gene encodes CDR1 MGHRA and CDR2 YSYEKL. The CDR3 sequence is 17 residues long. CDR3 loop: CASSQDPLAGGQETQYF. CDR3 nucleotide sequence: TGCGCCAGCAGCCAAGATCCACTAGCGGGGGGGCAGGAGACCCAGTACTTC.

The chain carries TRBV11-2 and TRBJ2-7; a weak D match, TRBD2 (6 bases). The germline CDR1 and CDR2 sequences are SGHAT and FQNNGV. The V gene lost 1 base and the J gene lost 4 bases, with 11 bases spanning the gap. The CDR3 consists of 14 residues. The DNA for the CDR3 is TGTGCCAGCAGCTTAGTGGGGGGTAGGTACGAGCAGTACTTC. This translates into CASSLVGGRYEQYF.

This clone was found once. The chain couples TRBV6-6 to TRBJ1-6; TRBD1 agrees at 7 bases. CDR3 length: 14 amino acids. V was pared by 4 bases and J by 7 bases, with 4 bases of the junction left unmatched. The germline V gene has CDR1 MNHNY and CDR2 SVGAGI (reference sequence). CDR3 sequence: CASSSRQGNSPLHF. Here the CDR3 DNA reads TGTGCCAGCAGTTCACGACAGGGCAATTCACCCCTCCACTTT.

The rearrangement links TRBV27 to TRBJ2-3, with 7 bases identical to TRBD2. V was clipped by 2 bases and J by 5 bases; unmatched bases: 13. Looked up from germline, CDR1 is MNHEY and CDR2 is SMNVEV (reference sequence). This CDR3 has 17 amino acids. The DNA for the CDR3 is TGTGCCAGCAGTTTAGCGGGAGTACGGGGTGAGCGAGATACGCAGTATTTT. Translation: CASSLAGVRGERDTQYF.

This clone was seen just once. The chain carries TRBV9 and TRBJ2-2, with TRBD2 as a possible D gene (5 bases). Trimming removed 0 bases at V and 0 bases at J, with 9 bases between. Germline assignment: CDR1 SGDLS and CDR2 YYNGEE. This CDR3 is built from 16 residues. CDR3 amino acids: CASSVGGSPNTGELFF. DNA for the CDR3: TGTGCCAGCAGCGTAGGTGGGAGCCCGAACACCGGGGAGCTGTTTTTT.

CDR3 sequence: CASSLVRGAGANVLTF. CDR3 DNA: TGCGCCAGCAGCTTGGTCAGGGGGGCTGGGGCCAACGTCCTGACTTTC. The gene calls are TRBV5-1 and TRBJ2-6, with D possibly being TRBD1 (7 bases). The CDR3 runs to 16 residues. Looked up from germline, CDR1 is SGHRS and CDR2 is YFSETQ. The V end was cut by 0 bases, the J end by 2 bases, with 9 bases between.

The chain is built from TRBV5-1 and TRBJ2-3, with a tentative D call TRBD2 (5 bases). Germline CDR1 reads SGHRS; CDR2 reads YFSETQ. Trimming left V 2 bases short and J 0 bases short, with 10 bases between. CDR3 length: 15 amino acids. The CDR3 loop reads CASSLSGISTDTQYF. DNA of the CDR3: TGCGCCAGCAGCTTAAGCGGAATTAGCACAGATACGCAGTATTTT.

This rearrangement joins TRBV6-5 to TRBJ2-1; weak D call: TRBD1 (6 bases). The CDR3 sequence is 15 residues long. Germline values: CDR1 MNHEY, CDR2 SVGAGI. V was trimmed by 2 bases and J by 2 bases, leaving 10 bases between them. The CDR3 here is CASSYTGTPYNEQFF. In DNA form, the CDR3 reads TGTGCCAGCAGTTACACAGGGACGCCCTACAATGAGCAGTTCTTC.

V and J are TRBV28 and TRBJ2-7; D gene unclear. The CDR3 runs to 12 residues. Per the germline V gene, CDR1 is MDHEN and CDR2 is SYDVKM. V lost 5 bases and J 1 base, leaving 6 bases between the germline ends. CDR3 nucleotides: TGTGCCAGCAGTCCATCATCCTACGAGCAGTACTTC. Translation gives CASSPSSYEQYF.

The chain is built from TRBV4-1 and TRBJ2-3; TRBD2 aligns across 8 bases. CDR3 length: 17 amino acids. The trim removed 1 base at V and 4 bases at J, leaving 10 bases unmatched. Looked up from germline, CDR1 is MGHRA and CDR2 is YSYEKL. Here the CDR3 reads CASSQGPTGGASDTQYF. Here the CDR3 DNA reads TGCGCCAGCAGCCAAGGGCCTACCGGGGGGGCTTCAGATACGCAGTATTTT.

The rearrangement joins TRBV6-6 to TRBJ2-2; no clear D. Germline V CDR1 and CDR2: MNHNY, SVGAGI (reference sequence). Trimming pared 3 bases from V and 5 bases from J, leaving 7 bases between. The CDR3 runs to 13 residues. The CDR3 nucleotides are TGTGCCAGCAGTTATATTCAGACCGGGGAGCTGTTTTTT. This translates into CASSYIQTGELFF.

The sample holds one count of this clone. This sequence joins TRBV3-1 (or the pseudogene TRBV3-2) and TRBJ2-6, with TRBD1 matching over 11 bases. Germline CDR1 reads LGHDT; CDR2 reads YNNKEL (reference sequence). The ends lost 10 bases at V and 2 bases at J; junction bases unmatched: 10. The CDR3 is 17 amino acids. CDR3 nucleotides: TGTGCCACCACGCGCGGACAGGGGGCCGCTGGGGCCAACGTCCTGACTTTC. Amino acids: CATTRGQGAAGANVLTF.

The chain employs TRBV5-1 and TRBJ1-2; D may be TRBD1 (5 bases). CDR1 and CDR2 (germline): SGHRS, YFSETQ. V lost 4 bases and J 9 bases, leaving 13 bases between the germline ends. The CDR3 loop spans 12 amino acids. CDR3 amino acids: CASSMPGDRYTF. In nucleotides, the CDR3 is TGCGCCAGCAGCATGCCGGGGGACCGCTACACCTTC.

On this clone: Other DNA sequences in this sample translate to the same CDR3. The chain employs TRBV7-8 and TRBJ2-2; possible D gene TRBD2, 5 bases. Germline values: CDR1 SGHVS, CDR2 FQNEAQ. The CDR3 extends over 15 amino acids. The V gene lost 1 base and the J gene lost 0 bases, with 6 bases spanning the gap. CDR3 coding DNA: TGTGCCAGCAGCTTAGTTAGCGCGAACACCGGGGAGCTGTTTTTT. Translated: CASSLVSANTGELFF.

The chain is built from TRBV6-5 and TRBJ2-3; unclear D gene. Looked up from germline, CDR1 is MNHEY and CDR2 is SVGAGI. The CDR3 is 13 residues long. The V end lost 5 bases, the J end lost 3 bases, and 9 bases lay between the germline ends. For the CDR3, the DNA is TGTGCCAGCAGTCGCTCTAGGACAGATACGCAGTATTTT. Translation: CASSRSRTDTQYF.

V gene TRBV6-1 combines with J gene TRBJ1-2; 10 bases align to TRBD1. There are 16 residues in the CDR3. V shed 4 bases, J shed 8 bases, and the junction held 13 bases outside the gene matches. CDR1 and CDR2 from the germline V gene are MNHNS and SASEGT. CDR3 nucleotide sequence: TGTGCCAGCAGTGCTTATCACCGGGACAGGGGCCGGGGCTACACCTTC. As protein: CASSAYHRDRGRGYTF.